The 18 T cell receptor beta chains below all came from one sample that was sequenced in a study of pediatric ulcerative colitis. Method: immunoSEQ multiplex PCR; TCRdb's copy keeps in-frame clones and lacks some. The profile shows roughly 16,000 clones, around 74% of them singletons. During colonoscopy, one to two rectal pinch biopsies were collected. Specimen: gut tissue. The receptors were sampled from a girl between 10 and 17 years old with moderate ulcerative colitis.

Written as DNA, the CDR3 is TGTGCCAGCAGCTCCACCACGGGGCTTACTGGAAACACCATATATTTT. It translates to CASSSTTGLTGNTIYF. This chain links TRBV9 with TRBJ1-3; weak D call: TRBD1 (5 bases). This CDR3 is built from 16 residues. Trimming took off 4 bases at V and 2 bases at J, with 16 bases between the two ends. CDR1 and CDR2 from the germline V gene are SGDLS and YYNGEE.

This chain joins TRBV7-6 and TRBJ2-7, with TRBD2 matching 8 bases. The CDR3 loop spans 16 amino acids. CDR1 is SGHVS and CDR2 is FNYEAQ in the germline V gene. V lost 5 bases, J lost 0 bases, and 9 bases stayed unmatched. The CDR3 region is CASSRRGGTSSYEQYF. CDR3 coding DNA: TGTGCCAGCAGCCGGAGGGGGGGGACTAGCTCCTACGAGCAGTACTTC. The whole variable domain, remainder taken from reference TRBV7-6 and TRBJ2-7, is GAGVSQSPRYKVTKRGQDVALRCDPISGHVSLYWYRQALGQGPEFLTYFNYEAQQDKSGLPNDRFSAERPEGSISTLTIQRTEQRDSAMYRCASSRRGGTSSYEQYFGPGTRLTVT.

This CDR3 reads CASSPPPGFATNEKLFF. CDR3 coding DNA: TGCGCCAGCAGCCCTCCCCCCGGCTTTGCAACTAATGAAAAACTGTTTTTT. V is TRBV4-1 and J is TRBJ1-4; D unresolved. This CDR3 is 17 amino acids long. CDR1 is MGHRA and CDR2 is YSYEKL in the germline V gene. V was clipped by 4 bases and J by 0 bases, with 15 bases between them.

V usage is TRBV13 and J usage is TRBJ2-7, with D possibly being TRBD1 (5 bases). V dropped 3 bases and J dropped 3 bases, with 12 bases sitting between them. This CDR3 has 14 residues. The germline gives CDR1 PRHDT, CDR2 FYEKMQ (reference sequence). The CDR3 spells CASSFRALIYEQYF. The CDR3 DNA sequence: TGTGCCAGCAGCTTCAGGGCCCTTATCTACGAGCAGTACTTC.

CDR3 loop: CASSYSTGLNYGYTF. CDR3 nucleotides: TGTGCCAGCAGTTACTCGACAGGGCTGAACTATGGCTACACCTTC. The chain couples TRBV6-5 to TRBJ1-2; 7 bases are shared with TRBD1. Per the germline V gene, CDR1 is MNHEY and CDR2 is SVGAGI. The ends lost 0 bases at V and 2 bases at J; junction bases unmatched: 3. The CDR3 sequence is 15 residues long.

This chain connects TRBV6-1 to TRBJ2-4; maybe TRBD1 (5 bases). V shed 6 bases and J shed 0 bases, with 12 bases lying between them. There are 15 residues in the CDR3. CDR1 and CDR2 (germline): MNHNS, SASEGT. The CDR3, as DNA: TGTGCCAGCAGGACAGTTCTACTAGCCAAAAACATTCAGTACTTC. Translated: CASRTVLLAKNIQYF.

Regarding this clone: Mismatch with germline at one junction end may stem from a read error. V is TRBV7-7 and J is TRBJ2-3; TRBD2 matches 14 bases. The CDR3 has 16 residues. The germline gives CDR1 SSHAT, CDR2 FNYEAQ (reference sequence). CDR3 region: CASSPGTSGSVDTQYF. In DNA form, the CDR3 reads TGTGCTAGCAGCCCCGGGACTAGCGGGAGTGTAGATACGCAGTATTTT.

This clone was seen once. The rearrangement uses TRBV28 and TRBJ1-2, with TRBD1 as a possible D gene (5 bases). CDR1 and CDR2 from the germline V gene are MDHEN and SYDVKM. V was shortened by 3 bases and J by 4 bases, with 12 bases between the two germline ends. CDR3 length equals 14 residues. The CDR3 DNA reads as TGTGCCAGCAGTTTGGGGCAGGAGCTCTATGGCTACACCTTC. Protein: CASSLGQELYGYTF.

The chain uses TRBV7-6 and TRBJ2-3; 9 bases match TRBD2. CDR3 length equals 17 residues. After removal of 5 bases from V and 0 bases from J, the junction contained 9 bases not matched to a gene. The germline CDR1 and CDR2 sequences are SGHVS and FNYEAQ. The DNA of the CDR3 is TGTGCCAGCAGCCAAAACCCTAGCGGGGCTAGCACAGATACGCAGTATTTT. Translated, it gives CASSQNPSGASTDTQYF.

The chain has TRBV2 and TRBJ1-1, with D tentatively TRBD1 (5 bases). The CDR3 is made up of 12 amino acids. Germline assignment: CDR1 SNHLY and CDR2 FYNNEI. With 4 bases removed from V and 8 bases from J, the gap between germline ends came to 11 bases. The CDR3 spells CASSGGRGEAFF. DNA of the CDR3: TGTGCCAGCAGTGGGGGACGGGGAGAAGCTTTCTTT. Variable domain in full (rest from reference TRBV2 and TRBJ1-1): EPEVTQTPSHQVTQMGQEVILRCVPISNHLYFYWYRQILGQKVEFLVSFYNNEISEKSEIFDDQFSVERPDGSNFTLKIRSTKLEDSAMYFCASSGGRGEAFFGQGTRLTVV.

The chain has TRBV5-1 and TRBJ2-5, with TRBD1 matching 7 bases. CDR3 length: 15 residues. Trimming at V came to 4 bases and at J to 3 bases, leaving 9 bases not matched to a gene. Germline CDR1 and CDR2: SGHRS and YFSETQ. The CDR3 DNA follows: TGCGCCAGCAGCCCGCTGACAGGGACCGAAGAGACCCAGTACTTC. It specifies CASSPLTGTEETQYF. Combining the CDR3 with reference TRBV5-1 and TRBJ2-5 gives the whole variable domain KAGVTQTPRYLIKTRGQQVTLSCSPISGHRSVSWYQQTPGQGLQFLFEYFSETQRNKGNFPGRFSGRQFSNSRSEMNVSTLELGDSALYLCASSPLTGTEETQYFGPGTRLLVL.

The chain combines TRBV30 with TRBJ1-5; D not certain. Germline V gene lookup returns CDR1 GTSNPN and CDR2 SVGIG (reference sequence). Trimming removed 4 bases at V and 0 bases at J, with 10 bases between. This CDR3 is built from 14 residues. The CDR3 here is CAWNSDVSNQPQHF. The CDR3 DNA is TGTGCCTGGAATTCGGACGTTAGCAATCAGCCCCAGCATTTT.

V gene TRBV5-1 combines with J gene TRBJ1-2, with a tentative D call TRBD1 (5 bases). The CDR3 extends over 14 amino acids. Germline V CDR1 and CDR2: SGHRS, YFSETQ. The V end was cut by 2 bases, the J end by 1 base, with 9 bases between. The CDR3 here is CASSFQGSNYGYTF. Written as DNA, the CDR3 is TGCGCCAGCAGCTTCCAGGGTAGTAACTATGGCTACACCTTC. Full variable domain (rest looked up from reference TRBV5-1 and TRBJ1-2): KAGVTQTPRYLIKTRGQQVTLSCSPISGHRSVSWYQQTPGQGLQFLFEYFSETQRNKGNFPGRFSGRQFSNSRSEMNVSTLELGDSALYLCASSFQGSNYGYTFGSGTRLTVV.

J is TRBJ2-1 and V is TRBV9; perhaps D is TRBD1 or TRBD2 (6 bases each). The CDR3 consists of 16 residues. V was cut by 0 bases and J by 3 bases, with 13 bases left in between. Per the germline V gene, CDR1 is SGDLS and CDR2 is YYNGEE. The CDR3 loop reads CASSVEGGGDYNEQFF. CDR3 bases: TGTGCCAGCAGCGTAGAAGGAGGGGGAGACTACAATGAGCAGTTCTTC.

The chain links TRBV4-1 to TRBJ2-3, with 11 bases lining up with TRBD2. V lost 3 bases, J lost 7 bases, and 9 bases stayed unmatched. The CDR3 has 16 amino acids. Germline values: CDR1 MGHRA, CDR2 YSYEKL. This CDR3 reads CASSHVTSGSRYTQYF. The CDR3 DNA follows: TGCGCCAGCAGCCACGTAACTAGCGGGAGTCGGTATACGCAGTATTTT.

The rearrangement joins TRBV6-6 to TRBJ2-5; 7 nucleotides agree with TRBD1. Trimming cost V 2 bases and J 5 bases; bases outside gene matches: 11. CDR1 MNHNY and CDR2 SVGAGI come from the germline V gene (reference sequence). The CDR3 extends over 16 amino acids. CDR3 coding DNA: TGTGCCAGCAGTTACAGGGGGCCACCCGGGCGGGAGACCCAGTACTTC. Its protein product is CASSYRGPPGRETQYF.

The rearrangement uses TRBV4-2 and TRBJ2-7; 8 bases are shared with TRBD1. The V gene's germline CDR1 is LGHNA and CDR2 YNFKEQ. V was clipped by 4 bases and J by 3 bases; unmatched bases: 5. CDR3 length: 14 amino acids. The CDR3 bases are TGTGCCAGCAGCCTTAGAGACAGGGGCTACGAGCAGTACTTC. Amino acids: CASSLRDRGYEQYF.

This clone came up once. The chain couples TRBV18 to TRBJ2-3; D gene ambiguous. The V end was cut by 2 bases, the J end by 0 bases, with 12 bases between. Germline V gene sequence: CDR1 KGHSH, CDR2 LQKENI. The CDR3 is 16 residues long. CDR3 amino acids: CASSPFIDTSTDTQYF. The CDR3 DNA is TGTGCCAGCTCACCATTCATAGATACAAGCACAGATACGCAGTATTTT. Full variable domain (rest looked up from reference TRBV18 and TRBJ2-3): NAGVMQNPRHLVRRRGQEARLRCSPMKGHSHVYWYRQLPEEGLKFMVYLQKENIIDESGMPKERFSAEFPKEGPSILRIQQVVRGDSAAYFCASSPFIDTSTDTQYFGPGTRLTVL.